This T cell receptor beta chain originates from a study of beta chain features in type 1 diabetes. For the study at large: Some 99 million sorted cells were examined across all samples.

A single heparinised blood sample, averaging about 120 mL, was obtained per donor. Study-wide results and caveats: The study found fewer insertions and more deletions at VDJ junctions in type 1 diabetes patients. With patients and controls alike, PCR might favor shorter templates to an equal degree.

The ends were cut back, 6 bases at V and 4 bases at J, with 12 bases in the middle. The CDR3 runs 13 residues. Germline V gene data show CDR1 as LNHDA and CDR2 as SQIVND (reference sequence). Expressed TCRB transcripts were sequenced after all isolated RNA was converted to cDNA. Sequencing was performed with immunoSEQ multiplex PCR; in TCRdb, only in-frame clones are kept and a portion is missing. The sample yields around 310,000 clones, about 10% seen once. Regarding this clone: Its antigen is not identified.

This TCR came from a woman in her twenties or thirties in good health. V and J are TRBV19 and TRBJ2-5; D possibly corresponds to TRBD1 (5 bases). Sequenced: naive CD4+ T cells from blood. CDR3 nucleotides: TGTGCCAGTAGCGCAGGGAATACAGAGACCCAGTACTTC. It encodes CASSAGNTETQYF.